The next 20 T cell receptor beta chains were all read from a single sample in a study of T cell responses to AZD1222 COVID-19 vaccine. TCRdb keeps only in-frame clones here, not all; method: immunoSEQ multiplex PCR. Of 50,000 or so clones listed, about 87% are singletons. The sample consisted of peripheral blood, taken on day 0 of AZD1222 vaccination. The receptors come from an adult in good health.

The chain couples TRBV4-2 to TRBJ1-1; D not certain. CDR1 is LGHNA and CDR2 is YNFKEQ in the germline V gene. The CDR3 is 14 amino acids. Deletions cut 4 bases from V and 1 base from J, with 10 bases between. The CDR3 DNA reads TGTGCCAGCAGCCTGTCTGAGGGGAACACTGAAGCTTTCTTT. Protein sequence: CASSLSEGNTEAFF.

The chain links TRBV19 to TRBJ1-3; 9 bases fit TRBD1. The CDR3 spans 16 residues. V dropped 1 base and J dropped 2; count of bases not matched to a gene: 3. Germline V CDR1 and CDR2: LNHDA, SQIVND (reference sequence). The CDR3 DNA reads TGTGCCAGTAGTATAGGAAGGACAGGGGCTGGAAACACCATATATTTT. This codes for CASSIGRTGAGNTIYF. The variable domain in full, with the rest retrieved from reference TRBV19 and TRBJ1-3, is DGGITQSPKYLFRKEGQNVTLSCEQNLNHDAMYWYRQDPGQGLRLIYYSQIVNDFQKGDIAEGYSVSREKKESFPLTVTSAQKNPTAFYLCASSIGRTGAGNTIYFGEGSWLTVV.

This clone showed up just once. Here the CDR3 DNA reads TGTGCCAGCTCACCACAAACTAGCGGGAGCTATGAGCAGTTCTTC. This sequence encodes CASSPQTSGSYEQFF. The chain carries TRBV18 and TRBJ2-1; 11 bases agree with TRBD2. Looked up from germline, CDR1 is KGHSH and CDR2 is LQKENI. This CDR3 has 15 amino acids. The junction had 4 bases not matched to a gene; V was cut back by 1 base and J by 8 bases.

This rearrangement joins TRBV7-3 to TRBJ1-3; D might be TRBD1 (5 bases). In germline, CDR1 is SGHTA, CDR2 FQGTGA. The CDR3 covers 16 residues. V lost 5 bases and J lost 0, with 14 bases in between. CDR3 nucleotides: TGTGCCAGCAGCCCTCACGGGGCGAGCTCTGGAAACACCATATATTTT. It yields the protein CASSPHGASSGNTIYF. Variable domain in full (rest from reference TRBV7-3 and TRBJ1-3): GAGVSQTPSNKVTEKGKYVELRCDPISGHTALYWYRQSLGQGPEFLIYFQGTGAADDSGLPNDRFFAVRPEGSVSTLKIQRTERGDSAVYLCASSPHGASSGNTIYFGEGSWLTVV.

CDR3 sequence reads: CASSIWGGYEQYF. The DNA of the CDR3 is TGTGCCAGCAGCATATGGGGCGGCTACGAGCAGTACTTC. J is TRBJ2-7 and V is TRBV6-2 or TRBV6-3, with a weak D call TRBD1 (5 bases). The CDR3 is 13 residues long. CDR1 is MNHEY, CDR2 SVGEGT, per germline. The V gene lost 6 bases and the J gene lost 3 bases, with 12 bases spanning the gap.

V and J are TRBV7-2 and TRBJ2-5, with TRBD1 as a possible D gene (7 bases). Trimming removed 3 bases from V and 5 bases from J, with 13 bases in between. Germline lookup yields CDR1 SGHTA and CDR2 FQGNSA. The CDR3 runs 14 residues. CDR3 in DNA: TGTGCCAGCAGCTTCCAGGGGGGAGGCGAGACCCAGTACTTC. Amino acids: CASSFQGGGETQYF.

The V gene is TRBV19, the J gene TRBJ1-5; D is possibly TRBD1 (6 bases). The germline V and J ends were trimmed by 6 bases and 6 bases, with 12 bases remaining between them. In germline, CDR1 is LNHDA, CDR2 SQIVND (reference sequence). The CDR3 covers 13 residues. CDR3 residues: CASSQQGGQPQHF. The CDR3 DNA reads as TGTGCCAGTAGCCAACAAGGGGGTCAGCCCCAGCATTTT.

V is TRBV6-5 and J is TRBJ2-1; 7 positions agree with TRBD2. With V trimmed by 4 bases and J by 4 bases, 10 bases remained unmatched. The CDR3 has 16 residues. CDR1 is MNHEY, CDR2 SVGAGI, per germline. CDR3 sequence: CASSSPTSWRYNEQFF. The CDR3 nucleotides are TGTGCCAGCAGTTCACCGACTAGCTGGAGGTACAATGAGCAGTTCTTC.

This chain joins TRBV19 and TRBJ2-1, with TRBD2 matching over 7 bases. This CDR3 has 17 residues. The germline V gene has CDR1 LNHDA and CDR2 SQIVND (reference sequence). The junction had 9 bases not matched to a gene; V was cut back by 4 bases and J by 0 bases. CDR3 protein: CASSTLADGSSYNEQFF. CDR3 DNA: TGTGCCAGTAGTACCCTAGCGGACGGAAGCTCCTACAATGAGCAGTTCTTC.

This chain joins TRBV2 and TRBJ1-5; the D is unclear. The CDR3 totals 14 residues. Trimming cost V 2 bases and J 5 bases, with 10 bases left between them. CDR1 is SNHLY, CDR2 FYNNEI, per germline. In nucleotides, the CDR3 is TGTGCCAGCAGTGAATCGACGGTTTATCAGCCCCAGCATTTT. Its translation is CASSESTVYQPQHF.

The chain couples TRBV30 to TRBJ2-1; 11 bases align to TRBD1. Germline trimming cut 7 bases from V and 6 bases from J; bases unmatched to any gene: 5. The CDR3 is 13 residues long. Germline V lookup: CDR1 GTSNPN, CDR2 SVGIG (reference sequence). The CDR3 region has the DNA TGTGCCTCCGGACAGGGGGCGGGCAATGAGCAGTTCTTC. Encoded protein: CASGQGAGNEQFF.

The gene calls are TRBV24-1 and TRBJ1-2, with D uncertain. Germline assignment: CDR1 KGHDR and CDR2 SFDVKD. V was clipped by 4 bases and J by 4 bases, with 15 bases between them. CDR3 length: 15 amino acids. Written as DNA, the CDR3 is TGTGCCACCAGTGACCCCGGGGAGGCCACCTATGGCTACACCTTC. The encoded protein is CATSDPGEATYGYTF.

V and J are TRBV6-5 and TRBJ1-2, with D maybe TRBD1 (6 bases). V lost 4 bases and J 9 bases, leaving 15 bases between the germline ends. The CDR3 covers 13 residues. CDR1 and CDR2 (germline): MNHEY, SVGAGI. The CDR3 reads CASSWGQGRSYTF. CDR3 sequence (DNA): TGTGCCAGCAGTTGGGGGCAGGGGAGAAGCTACACCTTC.

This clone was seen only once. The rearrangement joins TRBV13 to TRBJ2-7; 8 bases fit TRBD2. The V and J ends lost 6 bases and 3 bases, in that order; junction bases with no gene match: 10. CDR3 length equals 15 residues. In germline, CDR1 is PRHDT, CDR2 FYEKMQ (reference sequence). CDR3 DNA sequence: TGTGCCAGCAGTCAAACCGGGACTAGTATCTACGAGCAGTACTTC. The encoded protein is CASSQTGTSIYEQYF. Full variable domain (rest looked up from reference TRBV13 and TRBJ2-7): AAGVIQSPRHLIKEKRETATLKCYPIPRHDTVYWYQQGPGQDPQFLISFYEKMQSDKGSIPDRFSAQQFSDYHSELNMSSLELGDSALYFCASSQTGTSIYEQYFGPGTRLTVT.

In DNA form, the CDR3 reads TGTGCCAGCAGCCTGAGAAACACCGGGGAGCTGTTTTTT. Translated, it gives CASSLRNTGELFF. The rearrangement joins TRBV7-9 to TRBJ2-2; D gene unclear. The CDR3 totals 13 residues. Germline V CDR1 and CDR2: SEHNR, FQNEAQ (reference sequence). V was shortened by 5 bases and J by 2 bases, with 6 bases between the two germline ends.

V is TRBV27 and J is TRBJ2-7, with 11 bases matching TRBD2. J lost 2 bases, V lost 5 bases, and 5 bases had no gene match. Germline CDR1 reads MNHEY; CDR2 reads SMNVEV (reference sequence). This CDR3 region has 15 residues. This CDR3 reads CASSPGTSGPYEQYF. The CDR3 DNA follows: TGTGCCAGCAGTCCCGGGACTAGCGGTCCCTACGAGCAGTACTTC.

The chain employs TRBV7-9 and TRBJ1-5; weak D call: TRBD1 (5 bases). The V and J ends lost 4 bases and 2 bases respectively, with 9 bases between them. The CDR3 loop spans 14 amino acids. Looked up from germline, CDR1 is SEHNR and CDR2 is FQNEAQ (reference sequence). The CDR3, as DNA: TGTGCCAGCAGCTCGGGACCGGGCAATCAGCCCCAGCATTTT. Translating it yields CASSSGPGNQPQHF.

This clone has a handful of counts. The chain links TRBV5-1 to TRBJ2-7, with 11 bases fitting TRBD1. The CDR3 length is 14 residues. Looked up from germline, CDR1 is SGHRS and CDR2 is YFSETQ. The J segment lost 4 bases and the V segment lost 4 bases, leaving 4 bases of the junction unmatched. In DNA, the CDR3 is TGCGCCAGCAGCCGGACAGGGGGCGAGTACGAGCAGTACTTC. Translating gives CASSRTGGEYEQYF. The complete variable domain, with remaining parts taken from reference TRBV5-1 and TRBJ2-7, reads KAGVTQTPRYLIKTRGQQVTLSCSPISGHRSVSWYQQTPGQGLQFLFEYFSETQRNKGNFPGRFSGRQFSNSRSEMNVSTLELGDSALYLCASSRTGGEYEQYFGPGTRLTVT.

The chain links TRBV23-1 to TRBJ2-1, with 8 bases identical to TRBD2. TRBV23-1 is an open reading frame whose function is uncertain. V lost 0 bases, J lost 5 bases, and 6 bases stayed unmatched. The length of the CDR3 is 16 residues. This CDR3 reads CASSQSGGRNHNEQFF. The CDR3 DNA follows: TGCGCCAGCAGTCAATCGGGCGGGAGGAACCACAATGAGCAGTTCTTC.

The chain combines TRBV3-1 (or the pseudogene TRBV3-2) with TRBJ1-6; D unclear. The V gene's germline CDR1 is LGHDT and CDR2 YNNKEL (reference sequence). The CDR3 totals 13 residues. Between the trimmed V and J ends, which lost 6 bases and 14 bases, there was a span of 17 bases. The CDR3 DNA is TGTGCCAGCAGTAGGACCGGGGATATATCCCTCCACTTT. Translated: CASSRTGDISLHF.